The 19 T cell receptor beta chains below come from one sample, sequenced in a study of T-cell reconstitution after alpha-beta-depleted transplantation in children. TCRbeta library preparation incorporated unique molecular identifiers. TCRdb fed the PCR reads into MiXCR, producing one record per CDR3 protein. The sample has some 460,000 distinct CDR3 sequences, roughly 15% seen once. Sequences were derived from PBMCs, mostly from graft donor cells, sampled 360 days after TCRalphabeta/CD19-depleted stem cell transplant. These receptors were taken from a boy in the first two years of life who had a stem cell transplant for Wiskott-Aldrich syndrome, so the T cells may come from the graft donor.

The chain is built from TRBV20-1 and TRBJ1-2, with a tentative D call TRBD1 (6 bases). Looked up from germline, CDR1 is DFQATT and CDR2 is SNEGSKA (reference sequence). V gave up 0 bases and J gave up 4 bases, with 18 bases separating them. CDR3 length equals 16 residues. CDR3 sequence (DNA): TGCAGTGCTAGAGATACCCTACGGGGGCTAGTCTATGGCTACACCTTC. This sequence encodes CSARDTLRGLVYGYTF.

This clonotype was observed a handful of times. This CDR3 reads CASSTSGSVSYNEQFF. CDR3 bases: TGTGCCAGCTCAACTAGCGGGAGCGTTTCCTACAATGAGCAGTTCTTC. The rearrangement uses TRBV18 and TRBJ2-1; 11 bases agree with TRBD2. CDR1 KGHSH and CDR2 LQKENI come from the germline V gene. V lost 5 bases and J lost 1; bases outside the gene matches: 4. The CDR3 runs to 16 residues.

The gene calls are TRBV4-3 and TRBJ1-2, with D maybe TRBD1 (6 bases). This CDR3 is 15 amino acids long. CDR1 and CDR2 from the germline V gene are LGHNA and YSLEER. V dropped 0 bases and J dropped 4 bases, with 12 bases sitting between them. Written as DNA, the CDR3 is TGCGCCAGCAGCCAAGATGGGGGGCGCGCCTATGGCTACACCTTC. Its protein product is CASSQDGGRAYGYTF.

The chain is built from TRBV7-9 and TRBJ1-2; TRBD1 might be the D (6 bases). Germline CDR1 and CDR2: SEHNR and FQNEAQ (reference sequence). The CDR3 has 14 residues. With 5 bases removed from V and 3 bases from J, the gap between germline ends came to 13 bases. CDR3 in amino acids: CASSLQGSYYGYTF. CDR3 DNA sequence: TGTGCCAGCAGCCTACAGGGAAGCTACTATGGCTACACCTTC.

The genes are TRBV5-6 and TRBJ2-7; TRBD2 is a possible D gene (6 bases). The germline V and J ends were trimmed by 0 bases and 6 bases, with 16 bases remaining between them. This CDR3 has 15 residues. CDR1 is SGHDT and CDR2 is YYEEEE in the germline V gene. The CDR3, as DNA: TGTGCCAGCAGCTTGGAGTTGCGGGGATTCGCCGAGCAGTACTTC. Translation gives CASSLELRGFAEQYF.

In this sample, this clonotype turned up many times. The chain has TRBV20-1 and TRBJ2-3; 8 bases align to TRBD1. This CDR3 region has 14 residues. Germline CDR1 reads DFQATT; CDR2 reads SNEGSKA (reference sequence). Trimming cost V 5 bases and J 4 bases; bases outside gene matches: 8. The CDR3 spells CSARIQGASDTQYF. CDR3 coding DNA: TGCAGTGCTCGGATCCAGGGGGCGTCAGATACGCAGTATTTT.

This clonotype appeared a few times. The CDR3 DNA reads as TGTGCCAGCAGCTTCCTAGGGAGGTCCTACGAGCAGTACTTC. This encodes CASSFLGRSYEQYF. The V gene is TRBV7-2, the J gene TRBJ2-7; tentatively, D is TRBD2 (6 bases). The germline CDR1 and CDR2 sequences are SGHTA and FQGNSA. This CDR3 contains 14 residues. V shed 3 bases and J shed 1 base, with 10 bases lying between them. Combining the CDR3 with reference TRBV7-2 and TRBJ2-7 gives the whole variable domain GAGVSQSPSNKVTEKGKDVELRCDPISGHTALYWYRQSLGQGLEFLIYFQGNSAPDKSGLPSDRFSAERTGGSVSTLTIQRTQQEDSAVYLCASSFLGRSYEQYFGPGTRLTVT.

This clonotype was observed a few times. The V gene is TRBV24-1, the J gene TRBJ2-2; 8 nucleotides align to TRBD1. After removal of 4 bases from V and 3 bases from J, the junction contained 9 bases not matched to a gene. The germline V gene has CDR1 KGHDR and CDR2 SFDVKD. The CDR3 extends over 17 amino acids. CDR3 amino acids: CATSEITGTGDTGELFF. CDR3 in DNA: TGTGCCACCAGTGAAATCACCGGGACAGGAGACACCGGGGAGCTGTTTTTT.

The rearrangement joins TRBV5-6 to TRBJ2-1, with no clear D. The germline V gene encodes CDR1 SGHDT and CDR2 YYEEEE. Deletions cut 0 bases from V and 13 bases from J, with 14 bases between. This CDR3 has 13 amino acids. The CDR3 loop reads CASSLGTQKSQFF. In DNA, the CDR3 is TGTGCCAGCAGCTTGGGTACCCAGAAATCCCAGTTCTTC. Supplemented by reference TRBV5-6 and TRBJ2-1, the full variable domain reads DAGVTQSPTHLIKTRGQQVTLRCSPKSGHDTVSWYQQALGQGPQFIFQYYEEEERQRGNFPDRFSGHQFPNYSSELNVNALLLGDSALYLCASSLGTQKSQFFGPGTRLTVL.

The chain has TRBV6-2 or TRBV6-3 and TRBJ2-7, with D unresolved. From germline, CDR1 is MNHEY and CDR2 SVGEGT. V was pared by 0 bases and J by 6 bases, with 6 bases between. This CDR3 is built from 12 residues. In nucleotides, the CDR3 is TGTGCCAGCAGTTACTCCAGCCTCGAGCAGTACTTC. This gives the protein CASSYSSLEQYF.

Only a few counts were recorded for this clonotype. The chain is built from TRBV12-3 or TRBV12-4 and TRBJ2-7; D gene unclear. CDR3 size: 14 residues. The V gene lost 6 bases and the J gene lost 1 base, with 13 bases spanning the gap. The CDR3 nucleotides read TGTGCCAGCAGGGTGTCGAGGAGATCCTACGAGCAGTACTTC. It codes for CASRVSRRSYEQYF.

This chain links TRBV4-1 with TRBJ2-6, with TRBD1 as a possible D gene (6 bases). Trimming took 0 bases from V and 4 from J, leaving 13 bases between them. The CDR3 runs to 17 residues. Per the germline V gene, CDR1 is MGHRA and CDR2 is YSYEKL. In DNA form, the CDR3 reads TGCGCCAGCAGCCAAGAAAGGGACACTCGCGGGGCCAACGTCCTGACTTTC. Translation gives CASSQERDTRGANVLTF.

This clonotype was seen only a few times. The chain has TRBV20-1 and TRBJ1-1; possibly TRBD1 for D (6 bases). Germline V gene lookup returns CDR1 DFQATT and CDR2 SNEGSKA (reference sequence). V was trimmed by 4 bases and J by 4 bases, leaving 16 bases between them. This CDR3 comprises 14 residues. CDR3 sequence reads: CSAKKQGHSTEAFF. CDR3 DNA: TGCAGTGCTAAAAAACAGGGACATAGCACTGAAGCTTTCTTT.

The chain combines TRBV6-5 with TRBJ1-4, with 8 bases aligning to TRBD1. Trimming at V came to 3 bases and at J to 8 bases, leaving 5 bases not matched to a gene. Germline CDR1 MNHEY, CDR2 SVGAGI. The CDR3 spans 14 residues. The CDR3, as DNA: TGTGCCAGCAGTTATGGCAGGGGGCGCGAAAAACTGTTTTTT. Its translation: CASSYGRGREKLFF.

The chain carries TRBV7-9 and TRBJ2-1, with 7 bases matching TRBD2. J lost 4 bases, V lost 1 base, and 10 bases had no gene match. From germline, CDR1 is SEHNR and CDR2 FQNEAQ (reference sequence). There are 17 residues in the CDR3. In DNA, the CDR3 is TGTGCCAGCAGCTTAGTGTTAAGGGAGGGCCTTTACAATGAGCAGTTCTTC. Its translation: CASSLVLREGLYNEQFF.

This clonotype was counted a few times. The J gene is TRBJ2-1, the V gene TRBV7-9, with TRBD2 matching over 7 bases. V gave up 0 bases and J gave up 4 bases; unmatched junction bases: 6. Germline V CDR1 and CDR2: SEHNR, FQNEAQ (reference sequence). The CDR3 runs to 16 residues. The CDR3, as DNA: TGTGCCAGCAGCTTAGCGCTGGGGGGGGGATACAATGAGCAGTTCTTC. Its protein product is CASSLALGGGYNEQFF.

The chain combines TRBV14 with TRBJ2-7; D might be TRBD2 (5 bases). The CDR3 is made up of 12 amino acids. V lost 4 bases and J 5 bases, leaving 9 bases between the germline ends. Germline lookup yields CDR1 SGHDN and CDR2 FVKESK. The CDR3: CASSRPGNEQYF. CDR3 nucleotide sequence: TGTGCCAGCAGCCGGCCGGGAAACGAGCAGTACTTC.

This clonotype was seen only a few times. This chain uses TRBV27 with TRBJ2-3; maybe TRBD1 (5 bases). The germline CDR1 and CDR2 sequences are MNHEY and SMNVEV (reference sequence). V was shortened by 5 bases and J by 2 bases, with 14 bases between the two germline ends. The CDR3 is 15 residues long. The CDR3 DNA reads as TGTGCCAGCAGTCCAAGACAGACACACACAGATACGCAGTATTTT. It encodes CASSPRQTHTDTQYF.

This clonotype was detected ten times or more. The chain joins TRBV12-3 or TRBV12-4 to TRBJ2-5, with D maybe TRBD2 (6 bases). The CDR3 length is 13 residues. The ends were cut back, 3 bases at V and 5 bases at J, with 10 bases in the middle. Here the CDR3 reads CASSFPGVETQYF. CDR3 coding DNA: TGTGCCAGCAGTTTTCCGGGGGTCGAGACCCAGTACTTC.